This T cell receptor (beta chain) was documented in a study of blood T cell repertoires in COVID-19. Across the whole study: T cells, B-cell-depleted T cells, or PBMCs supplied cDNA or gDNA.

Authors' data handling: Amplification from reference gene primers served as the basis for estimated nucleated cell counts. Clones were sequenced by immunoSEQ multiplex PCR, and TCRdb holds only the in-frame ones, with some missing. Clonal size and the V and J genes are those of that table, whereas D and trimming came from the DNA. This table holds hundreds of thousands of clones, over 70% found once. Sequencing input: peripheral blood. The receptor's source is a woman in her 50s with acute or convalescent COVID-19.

CDR3 sequence reads: CASSESLVDYEQYF. DNA for the CDR3: TGTGCCAGCAGTGAGTCACTAGTAGACTACGAGCAGTACTTC. The chain combines TRBV2 with TRBJ2-7; tentatively, D is TRBD2 (5 bases). The ends were cut back, 3 bases at V and 3 bases at J, with 12 bases in the middle. Germline V gene lookup returns CDR1 SNHLY and CDR2 FYNNEI. The length of the CDR3 is 14 residues.